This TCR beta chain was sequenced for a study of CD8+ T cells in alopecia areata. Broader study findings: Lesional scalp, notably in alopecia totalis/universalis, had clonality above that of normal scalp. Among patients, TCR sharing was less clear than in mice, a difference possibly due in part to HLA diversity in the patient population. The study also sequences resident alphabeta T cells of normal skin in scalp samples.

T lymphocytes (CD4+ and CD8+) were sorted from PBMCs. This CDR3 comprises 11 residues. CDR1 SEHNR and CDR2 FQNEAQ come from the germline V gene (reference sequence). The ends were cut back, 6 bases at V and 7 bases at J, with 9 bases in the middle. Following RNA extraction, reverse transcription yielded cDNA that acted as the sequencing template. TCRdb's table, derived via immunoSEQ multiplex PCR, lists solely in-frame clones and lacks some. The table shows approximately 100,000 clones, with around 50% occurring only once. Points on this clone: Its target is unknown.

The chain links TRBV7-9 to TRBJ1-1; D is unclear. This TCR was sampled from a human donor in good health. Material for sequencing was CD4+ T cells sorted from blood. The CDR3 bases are TGTGCCAGCAGTCTGGTCGGTGAAGCTTTCTTT. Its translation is CASSLVGEAFF.